These T cell receptor beta chains were read from a single sample in a study of T cell responses to AZD1222 COVID-19 vaccine. This table comes from immunoSEQ multiplex PCR, and its TCRdb copy is limited to in-frame clones, with some not included. This table has roughly 120,000 clones, roughly 90% appearing once. The sequencing here drew on peripheral blood, taken on day 0 of AZD1222 vaccination. Receptors were obtained from an adult in good health. Both conserved end residues are part of each CDR3. The D gene is left open where the match is weak. Clone size is not always given. Where it is, it says once, few, many or a class for expanded clones.

J	size	D	V	CDR3	DNA
TRBJ2-7	.	.	TRBV20-1	CSASASGSSYSEQYF	TGCAGTGCTAGTGCCTCCGGGTCTTCATATTCCGAGCAGTACTTC
TRBJ2-1	once	.	TRBV30	CAWTGASSYNEQFF	TGTGCCTGGACGGGGGCAAGCTCCTACAATGAGCAGTTCTTC
TRBJ1-2	few	TRBD1	TRBV5-6	CASSLDWTGEVFYGYTF	TGTGCCAGCAGCTTGGACTGGACAGGGGAAGTATTCTATGGCTACACCTTC
TRBJ2-7	.	.	TRBV19	CASSPVPTHEQYF	TGTGCCAGTAGCCCAGTCCCAACCCACGAGCAGTACTTC
TRBJ1-4	.	.	TRBV3-1/TRBV3-2	CASSNNGATNEKLFF	TGTGCCAGCAGCAACAACGGTGCAACTAATGAAAAACTGTTTTTT
TRBJ1-4	.	.	TRBV5-1	CASSSSLLRDEKLFF	TGCGCCAGCAGCTCCTCCCTCCTCCGGGATGAAAAACTGTTTTTT
TRBJ1-4	.	.	TRBV5-6	CASSLARHATNEKLFF	TGTGCCAGCAGCTTGGCCAGGCATGCAACTAATGAAAAACTGTTTTTT
TRBJ1-5	.	.	TRBV19	CASSPIVDQPQHF	TGTGCCAGTAGCCCGATCGTCGATCAGCCCCAGCATTTT
TRBJ1-5	few	.	TRBV10-2	CASSPRGNSNQPQHF	TGCGCCAGCAGTCCTAGAGGGAATAGCAATCAGCCCCAGCATTTT
TRBJ1-1	.	TRBD1	TRBV7-9	CASSQGTGWFTEAFF	TGTGCCAGCAGCCAAGGGACAGGGTGGTTCACTGAAGCTTTCTTT
TRBJ2-5	.	.	TRBV7-2	CASSLVRQGGETQYF	TGTGCCAGCAGCTTAGTAAGGCAGGGGGGAGAGACCCAGTACTTC
TRBJ2-7	.	.	TRBV9	CASSVRSGNSYEQYF	TGTGCCAGCAGCGTTCGGTCAGGGAATTCCTACGAGCAGTACTTC
TRBJ1-6	few	.	TRBV5-1	CASSLEGSLNNSPLHF	TGCGCCAGCAGCCTAGAAGGGTCCCTTAATAATTCACCCCTCCACTTT
TRBJ1-3	.	.	TRBV14	CASSHYRLARYSGNTIYF	TGTGCCAGCAGCCATTATAGGCTCGCCCGCTACTCTGGAAACACCATATATTTT
TRBJ2-7	once	.	TRBV10-3	CASTKTGSSYEQYF	TGTGCCAGTACTAAAACTGGGAGCTCCTACGAGCAGTACTTC
TRBJ2-7	.	TRBD2	TRBV27	CASTHMAGGPYEQYF	TGTGCCAGCACCCATATGGCGGGAGGGCCGTACGAGCAGTACTTC
TRBJ1-3	.	.	TRBV30	CAWTGANGNTIYF	TGTGCCTGGACAGGGGCTAATGGAAACACCATATATTTT
TRBJ2-7	.	TRBD1	TRBV6-4	CASSRTGGGEQYF	TGTGCCAGCAGTCGGACAGGGGGGGGCGAGCAGTACTTC
TRBJ2-4	.	TRBD1	TRBV6-5	CASSLRTGNIQYF	TGTGCCAGCAGTCTGCGGACAGGGAACATTCAGTACTTC
TRBJ1-5	.	.	TRBV7-9	CASSLTGNSNQPQHF	TGTGCCAGCAGCCTTACGGGGAATAGCAATCAGCCCCAGCATTTT
TRBJ1-2	.	.	TRBV9	CASSVGADNYGYTF	TGTGCCAGCAGCGTCGGGGCTGACAACTATGGCTACACCTTC
TRBJ2-3	.	.	TRBV5-1	CASSLASGTDTQYF	TGCGCCAGCAGCTTGGCTTCGGGCACAGATACGCAGTATTTT
TRBJ1-1	.	TRBD1	TRBV7-6	CASSARQGDTEAFF	TGTGCCAGCAGCGCCCGACAGGGGGACACTGAAGCTTTCTTT
TRBJ1-6	few	.	TRBV25-1	CASSDGLGNSPLHF	TGTGCCAGCTCGGACGGATTGGGAAATTCACCCCTCCACTTT
TRBJ1-3	medium-sized	.	TRBV5-5	CASSLGGQNGNTIYF	TGTGCCAGCAGCTTGGGGGGCCAAAACGGAAACACCATATATTTT
TRBJ1-1	.	.	TRBV11-3	CASSLGQGEAFF	TGTGCCAGCAGCTTAGGACAAGGAGAGGCTTTCTTT
TRBJ2-7	.	.	TRBV30	CAWSVLHPGEQYF	TGTGCCTGGAGTGTACTTCATCCTGGAGAGCAGTACTTC
TRBJ2-7	.	TRBD2	TRBV20-1	CSASFPSGTYEQYF	TGCAGTGCTAGTTTTCCTAGCGGTACCTACGAGCAGTACTTC
TRBJ1-2	.	.	TRBV5-1	CASSAGTNYGYTF	TGCGCCAGCAGCGCCGGCACTAACTATGGCTACACCTTC
TRBJ1-5	.	.	TRBV28	CASRVSNQPQHF	TGTGCCAGCAGGGTTAGCAATCAGCCCCAGCATTTT
TRBJ1-1	.	.	TRBV12-3/TRBV12-4	CASMNFTEAFF	TGTGCCAGCATGAACTTCACTGAAGCTTTCTTT
TRBJ2-1	.	.	TRBV7-6	CASSSLLGLDEQFF	TGTGCCAGCAGCTCCCTTTTGGGGCTGGATGAGCAGTTCTTC
TRBJ1-4	.	.	TRBV2	CASSEERGQRKLFF	TGTGCCAGCAGTGAAGAGCGGGGCCAGAGAAAACTGTTTTTT
TRBJ1-2	.	.	TRBV27	CASSPQGLYYGYTF	TGTGCCAGCAGCCCACAGGGACTTTACTATGGCTACACCTTC
TRBJ2-3	once	.	TRBV5-1	CASSLMSGASTDTQYF	TGCGCCAGCAGCTTGATGTCCGGGGCGAGCACAGATACGCAGTATTTT
TRBJ1-1	.	.	TRBV18	CASSPSREEAFF	TGTGCCAGCTCACCATCCAGGGAAGAAGCTTTCTTT
TRBJ1-2	.	.	TRBV7-9	CASSEPGRSYGYTF	TGTGCCAGCAGCGAACCGGGACGTAGCTATGGCTACACCTTC
TRBJ1-5	.	.	TRBV11-2	CASSPDGGPNQPQHF	TGTGCCAGCAGCCCCGATGGGGGTCCCAATCAGCCCCAGCATTTT
TRBJ2-7	.	.	TRBV5-4	CASSLRQYEQYF	TGTGCCAGCAGCTTAAGACAGTACGAGCAGTACTTC
TRBJ2-2	.	TRBD1	TRBV5-1	CASSAGQDTGELFF	TGCGCCAGCAGCGCGGGACAGGACACCGGGGAGCTGTTTTTT
TRBJ1-1	.	.	TRBV6-5	CASTTAGKAFF	TGTGCCAGCACAACGGCGGGGAAAGCTTTCTTT
TRBJ1-2	.	.	TRBV4-1	CASSQDHIPTGGYTF	TGCGCCAGCAGCCAAGACCATATACCTACGGGGGGCTACACCTTC
TRBJ1-2	.	TRBD1	TRBV2	CASAQGGYGYTF	TGTGCCAGCGCCCAGGGGGGTTATGGCTACACCTTC
TRBJ2-2	.	TRBD2	TRBV11-2	CASSSLRRGSTGELFF	TGTGCCAGCAGCTCCTTACGGCGGGGGAGCACCGGGGAGCTGTTTTTT
TRBJ2-5	.	.	TRBV5-1	CASSLGSEWTETQYF	TGCGCCAGCAGCTTAGGTTCGGAGTGGACGGAGACCCAGTACTTC
TRBJ1-2	.	.	TRBV29-1	CSAKGQRDNYGYTF	TGCAGCGCGAAAGGACAGAGGGATAACTATGGCTACACCTTC
TRBJ1-4	.	.	TRBV7-9	CASSPGQLTATNEKLFF	TGTGCCAGCAGCCCCGGACAGTTGACTGCAACTAATGAAAAACTGTTTTTT
TRBJ1-1	.	TRBD1	TRBV29-1	CSYSGQLNTEAFF	TGCAGCTACTCGGGACAGTTGAACACTGAAGCTTTCTTT